The rows below give T cell receptor beta chains drawn from one sample of a study of T cells after yellow fever vaccination. TCRdb called the 5' RACE reads again in MiXCR, with one record for every CDR3 protein. The sample includes approximately 510,000 distinct CDR3 sequences, 21% of them seen just once. This specimen consisted of PBMCs, obtained approximately 20 days after the first yellow fever vaccination. Receptors originate from a man younger than 30 who received the YFV17D yellow fever vaccine. Each CDR3 is given with its conserved first and last residue. Each record gives: V gene, D gene, clone size, J gene, CDR3 DNA, CDR3 protein. D genes are given only for firm matches. Only some rows state a clone size, as once, few, many or a class for expanded clones.

>TRBV4-1|TRBD1|few|TRBJ1-2
TGCGCCAGCAGCCCATTGCGGAGGGGGCGAGGCTATGGCTACACCTTC
CASSPLRRGRGYGYTF
>TRBV2|TRBD1|NA|TRBJ2-2
TGTGCCAGCAGTACGACAGGGGTCGCCGGGGAGCTGTTTTTT
CASSTTGVAGELFF
>TRBV6-5|NA|NA|TRBJ2-5
TGTGCCAGCAGCTTAACCGGGGGAACTCCCGAAGCGACCCAGTACTTC
CASSLTGGTPEATQYF
>TRBV12-3/TRBV12-4|TRBD2|few|TRBJ2-7
TGTGCCAGCACCGGGACTAGCGGGGGGGCCTACGAGCAGTACTTC
CASTGTSGGAYEQYF
>TRBV10-3|TRBD2|NA|TRBJ2-7
TGTGCCATCAGTGAGCTTCTAGCGGGGGTCGACGAGCAGTACTTC
CAISELLAGVDEQYF
>TRBV7-1|TRBD1|NA|TRBJ2-1
TGTGCCAGCAGCTCACCCACCACTGATTATAAAAAGGGGGCCCCAACCTCCTACAATGAGCAGTTCTTC
CASSSPTTDYKKGAPTSYNEQFF
>TRBV20-1|TRBD2|NA|TRBJ2-7
TGCAGCGGGGGGGGATCCTACGAGCAGTACTTC
CSGGGSYEQYF
>TRBV6-2/TRBV6-3|NA|NA|TRBJ2-3
TGTGCCAGCAGTTACAGGGGATGGATCACAGATACGCAGTATTTT
CASSYRGWITDTQYF
>TRBV6-5|NA|few|TRBJ1-5
TGTGCCAGCAGTTACTCTTCAGTGGATAGCAATCAGCCCCAGCATTTT
CASSYSSVDSNQPQHF
>TRBV20-1|NA|few|TRBJ2-1
TGCAGTGCTAGAGATGTAGTAGCGGCTAGAAATGAGCAGTTCTTC
CSARDVVAARNEQFF
>TRBV28|NA|few|TRBJ2-5
TGTGCCAGCAGTCTCCCTGTAGGGGCCGCAGAGACCCAGTACTTC
CASSLPVGAAETQYF
>TRBV5-4|TRBD2|NA|TRBJ2-1
TGTGCCAGCAGAATAGCGGGGGGTGGAGGTGAGCAGTTCTTC
CASRIAGGGGEQFF
>TRBV5-5|NA|few|TRBJ1-1
TGTGCCAGCAGCATGAGGGTGGGGACGCCATACGCGGCTGAAGCTTTCTTT
CASSMRVGTPYAAEAFF
>TRBV4-2|NA|NA|TRBJ1-1
TGTGCCAGCAGTTACGCGGGTCACACTGAAGCTTTCTTT
CASSYAGHTEAFF
>TRBV4-3|TRBD1|NA|TRBJ1-2
TGCGCCAGCAGCCAAGATCGCCAGGGGGCAACTATTGGCTACACCTTC
CASSQDRQGATIGYTF
>TRBV4-3|NA|few|TRBJ1-1
TGCGCCAGCAGCCCAGACCCCTGGGTGGCTCCTTTCTTT
CASSPDPWVAPFF
>TRBV2|NA|NA|TRBJ2-1
TGTGCCAGCCGCTCGGACGGGGGCTACAATGAGCAGTTCTTC
CASRSDGGYNEQFF
>TRBV19|NA|few|TRBJ1-5
TGTGCCAGTAGTATAGGGGGGCAGGGAACCCATCAGCCCCAGCATTTT
CASSIGGQGTHQPQHF
>TRBV7-6|NA|few|TRBJ2-1
TGTGCCAGCAGCTTAGGGGCGGGGAACCATTACAATGAGCAGTTCTTC
CASSLGAGNHYNEQFF
>TRBV9|NA|few|TRBJ1-3
TGTGCCAGCAGCGTCCCAGGCAGAAACACCATATATTTT
CASSVPGRNTIYF
>TRBV5-1|NA|NA|TRBJ1-1
TGCGCCAGCAGCACCGGACAGTTGGAAGGTGAAGCTTTCTTT
CASSTGQLEGEAFF
>TRBV4-1|NA|few|TRBJ1-1
TGCGCCAGCAGCCAGTGGACAGCGAACACTGAAGCTTTCTTT
CASSQWTANTEAFF
>TRBV5-1|NA|NA|TRBJ2-1
TGCGCCAGCAGCTCCCTGGGAGGGGGGACCTTACGAGGCTACAATGAGCAGTTCTTC
CASSSLGGGTLRGYNEQFF
>TRBV29-1|TRBD2|few|TRBJ2-7
TGCAGCGCAAGCGGGGGGGCCCTGCGTGCGCAGTACTTC
CSASGGALRAQYF
>TRBV20-1|NA|few|TRBJ1-5
TGCAGTGCCCCTAGACAGGCCGGGTTCGGGCAGCCCCAGCATTTT
CSAPRQAGFGQPQHF
>TRBV5-5|NA|NA|TRBJ2-7
TGTGCCAGCAGCTTGTATTCCCACGAGCAGTACTTC
CASSLYSHEQYF
>TRBV6-1|TRBD1|many|TRBJ1-5
TGTGCCAGCAGTGACCCCGGACAGGGGAGGGATCAGCCCCAGCATTTT
CASSDPGQGRDQPQHF
>TRBV20-1|NA|NA|TRBJ1-2
TGCAGTGCTAGAGGGGGGGGCGGTACTAACTATGGCTACACCTTC
CSARGGGGTNYGYTF
>TRBV15|NA|few|TRBJ2-1
TGTGCCACCAGCAGAGTGGGGGGGCGTTACAATGAGCAGTTCTTC
CATSRVGGRYNEQFF